The rows below give T cell receptor beta chains drawn from one sample of a study of early T cells in non-severe SARS-CoV-2 infection. MiXCR, applied by TCRdb to the 5' RACE reads, yields one record per CDR3 protein. The data contain under 85,000 distinct CDR3 sequences, 10% to 15% of them singletons. The source material was whole blood. The receptor set was obtained from an adult who was a healthcare worker with PCR-confirmed SARS-CoV-2 infection or an uninfected control (not recorded which). CDR3s include the opening cysteine and the closing phenylalanine or tryptophan.

J gene,V gene,CDR3 protein
TRBJ2-3,TRBV7-9,CASSQGLAGLDTQYF
TRBJ1-1,TRBV10-3,CAAFGARSTEAFF
TRBJ1-1,TRBV5-1,CASSFGQNTEAFF
TRBJ2-7,TRBV18,CASSGGPGRGEQYF
TRBJ2-3,TRBV29-1,CSVERAGDTQYF
TRBJ2-2,TRBV2,CASSQNRGTGELFF
TRBJ2-7,TRBV12-5,CASGLALAYEQYF
TRBJ2-5,TRBV20-1,CSARSARGSGETQYF
TRBJ2-3,TRBV5-5,CASSSIGGGASDTQYF
TRBJ1-1,TRBV10-3,CAIRGTGRGTEAFF